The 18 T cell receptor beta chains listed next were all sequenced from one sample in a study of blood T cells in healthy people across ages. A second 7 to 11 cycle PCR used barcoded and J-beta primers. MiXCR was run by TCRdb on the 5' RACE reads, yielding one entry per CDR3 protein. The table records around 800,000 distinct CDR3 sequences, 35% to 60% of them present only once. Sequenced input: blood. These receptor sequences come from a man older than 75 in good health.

The CDR3 loop is CASSLASGVTDTQYF. CDR3 DNA sequence: TGTGCCAGCAGCTTAGCGAGTGGGGTTACAGATACGCAGTATTTT. The rearrangement links TRBV7-2 to TRBJ2-3; unclear D gene. There are 15 residues in the CDR3. V was cut by 0 bases and J by 3 bases, with 10 bases left in between. Germline assignment: CDR1 SGHTA and CDR2 FQGNSA.

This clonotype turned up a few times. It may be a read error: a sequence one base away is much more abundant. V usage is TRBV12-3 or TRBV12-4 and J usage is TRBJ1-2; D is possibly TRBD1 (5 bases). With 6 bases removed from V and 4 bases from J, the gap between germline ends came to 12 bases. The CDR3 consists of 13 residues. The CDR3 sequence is CASSRDSGYGYTF. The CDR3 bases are TGTGCCAGCAGCCGAGACAGCGGCTATGGCTACACCTTC.

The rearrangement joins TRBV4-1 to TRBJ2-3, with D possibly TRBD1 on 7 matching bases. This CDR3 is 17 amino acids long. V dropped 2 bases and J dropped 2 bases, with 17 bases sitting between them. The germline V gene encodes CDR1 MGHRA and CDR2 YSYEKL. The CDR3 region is CASSQSGTGDFTDTQYF. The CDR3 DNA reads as TGCGCCAGCAGCCAATCCGGTACAGGGGACTTCACAGATACGCAGTATTTT.

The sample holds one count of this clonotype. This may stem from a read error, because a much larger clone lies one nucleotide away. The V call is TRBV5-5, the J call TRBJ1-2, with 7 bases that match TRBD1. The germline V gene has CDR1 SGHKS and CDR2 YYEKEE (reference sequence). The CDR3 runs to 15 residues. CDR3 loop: CASGLSADRDYGYTF. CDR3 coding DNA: TGTGCCAGCGGCTTGAGTGCCGACAGGGACTATGGCTACACCTTC.

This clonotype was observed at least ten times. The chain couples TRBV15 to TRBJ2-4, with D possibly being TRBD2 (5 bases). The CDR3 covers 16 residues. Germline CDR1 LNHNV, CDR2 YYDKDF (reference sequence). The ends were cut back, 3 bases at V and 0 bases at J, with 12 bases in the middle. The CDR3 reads CATSSLRALAKNIQYF. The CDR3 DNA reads TGTGCCACCAGCAGTTTGCGGGCGCTAGCCAAAAACATTCAGTACTTC.

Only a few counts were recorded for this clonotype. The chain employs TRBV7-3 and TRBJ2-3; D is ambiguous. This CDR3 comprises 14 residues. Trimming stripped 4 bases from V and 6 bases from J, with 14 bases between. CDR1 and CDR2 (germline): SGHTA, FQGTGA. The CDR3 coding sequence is TGTGCCAGCAGCTCCCGGGCGCTGGGGGATACGCAGTATTTT. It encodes CASSSRALGDTQYF.

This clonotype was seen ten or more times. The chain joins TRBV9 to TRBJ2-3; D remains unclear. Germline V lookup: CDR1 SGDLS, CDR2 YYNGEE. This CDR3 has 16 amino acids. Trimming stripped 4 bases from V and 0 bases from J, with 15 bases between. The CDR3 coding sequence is TGTGCCAGCAGCACCTCCGGACCTTATAGCACAGATACGCAGTATTTT. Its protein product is CASSTSGPYSTDTQYF. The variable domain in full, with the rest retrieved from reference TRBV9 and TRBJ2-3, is DSGVTQTPKHLITATGQRVTLRCSPRSGDLSVYWYQQSLDQGLQFLIQYYNGEERAKGNILERFSAQQFPDLHSELNLSSLELGDSALYFCASSTSGPYSTDTQYFGPGTRLTVL.

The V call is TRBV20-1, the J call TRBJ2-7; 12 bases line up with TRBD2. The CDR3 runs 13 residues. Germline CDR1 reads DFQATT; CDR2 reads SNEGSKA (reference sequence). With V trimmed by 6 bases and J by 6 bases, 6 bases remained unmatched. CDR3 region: CSASLAGGTEQYF. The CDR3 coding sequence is TGCAGTGCCTCGCTAGCGGGAGGGACCGAGCAGTACTTC.

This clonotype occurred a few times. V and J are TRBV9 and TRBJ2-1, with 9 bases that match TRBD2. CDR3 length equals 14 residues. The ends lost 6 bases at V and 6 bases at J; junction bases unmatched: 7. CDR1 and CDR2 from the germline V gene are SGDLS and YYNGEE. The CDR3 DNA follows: TGTGCCAGCACTCCGGGACTAGCCCCCAATGAGCAGTTCTTC. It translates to CASTPGLAPNEQFF.

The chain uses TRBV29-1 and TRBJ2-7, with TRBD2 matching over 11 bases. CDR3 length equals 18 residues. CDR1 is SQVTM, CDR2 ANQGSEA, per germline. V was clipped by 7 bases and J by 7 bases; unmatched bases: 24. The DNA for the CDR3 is TGCAGCGCCCAAGGGGAGGGACTAGCGGCCAGAAACTACAATGAGCAGTACTTC. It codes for CSAQGEGLAARNYNEQYF.

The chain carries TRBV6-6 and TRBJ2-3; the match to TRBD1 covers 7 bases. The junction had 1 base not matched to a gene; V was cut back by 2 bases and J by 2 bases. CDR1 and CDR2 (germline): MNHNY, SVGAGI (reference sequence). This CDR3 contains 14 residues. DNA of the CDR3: TGTGCCAGCAGTTACGACAGGGTCACAGATACGCAGTATTTT. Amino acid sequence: CASSYDRVTDTQYF.

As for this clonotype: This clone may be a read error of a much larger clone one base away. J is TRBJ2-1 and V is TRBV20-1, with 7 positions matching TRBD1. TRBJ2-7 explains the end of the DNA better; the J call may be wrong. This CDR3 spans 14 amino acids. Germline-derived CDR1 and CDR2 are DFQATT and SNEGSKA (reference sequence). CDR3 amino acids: CSAENRGSYNEQYF. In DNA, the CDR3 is TGCAGTGCTGAAAACAGGGGATCCTACAATGAGCAGTACTTC.

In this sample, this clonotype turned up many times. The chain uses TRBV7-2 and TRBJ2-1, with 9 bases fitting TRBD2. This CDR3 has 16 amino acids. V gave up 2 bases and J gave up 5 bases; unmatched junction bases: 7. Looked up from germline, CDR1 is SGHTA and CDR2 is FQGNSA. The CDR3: CASSLTGGRANNEQFF. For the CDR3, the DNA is TGTGCCAGCAGCTTAACGGGCGGGAGGGCCAACAATGAGCAGTTCTTC.

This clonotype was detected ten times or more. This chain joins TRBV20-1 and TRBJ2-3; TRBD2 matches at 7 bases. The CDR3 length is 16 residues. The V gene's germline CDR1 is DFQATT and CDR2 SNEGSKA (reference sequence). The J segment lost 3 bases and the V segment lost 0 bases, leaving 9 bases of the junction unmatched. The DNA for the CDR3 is TGCAGTGCTAGAGATATACGGGAGCGGGGAACAGATACGCAGTATTTT. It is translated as CSARDIRERGTDTQYF.

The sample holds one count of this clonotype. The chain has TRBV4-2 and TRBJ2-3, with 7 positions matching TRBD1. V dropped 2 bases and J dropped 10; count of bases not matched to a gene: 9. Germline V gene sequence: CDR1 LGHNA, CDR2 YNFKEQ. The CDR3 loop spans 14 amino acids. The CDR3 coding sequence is TGTGCCAGCAGCCAACCGGGACAGTTCCCGGCGCAGTATTTT. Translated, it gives CASSQPGQFPAQYF.

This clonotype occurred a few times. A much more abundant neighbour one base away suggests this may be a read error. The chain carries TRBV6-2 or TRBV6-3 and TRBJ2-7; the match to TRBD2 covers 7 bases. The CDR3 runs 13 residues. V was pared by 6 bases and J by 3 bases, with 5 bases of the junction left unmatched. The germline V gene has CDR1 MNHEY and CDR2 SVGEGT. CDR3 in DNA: TGTGCCAGCAGCCGCGGGACTAACTACGAGCAGTACTTC. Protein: CASSRGTNYEQYF.

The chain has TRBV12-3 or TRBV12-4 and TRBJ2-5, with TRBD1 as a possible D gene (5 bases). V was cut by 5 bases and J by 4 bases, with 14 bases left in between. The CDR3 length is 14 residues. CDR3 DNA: TGTGCCAGCAGTCCAGGGCGGCTAGTAGAGACCCAGTACTTC. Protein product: CASSPGRLVETQYF.

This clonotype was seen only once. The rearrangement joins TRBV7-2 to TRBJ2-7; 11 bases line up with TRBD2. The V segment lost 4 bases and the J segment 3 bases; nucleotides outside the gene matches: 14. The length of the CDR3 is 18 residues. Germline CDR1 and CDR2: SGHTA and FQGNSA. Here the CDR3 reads CASSSHWAGLAEGYEQYF. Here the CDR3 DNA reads TGTGCCAGCAGCTCACACTGGGCGGGACTAGCGGAAGGCTACGAGCAGTACTTC.